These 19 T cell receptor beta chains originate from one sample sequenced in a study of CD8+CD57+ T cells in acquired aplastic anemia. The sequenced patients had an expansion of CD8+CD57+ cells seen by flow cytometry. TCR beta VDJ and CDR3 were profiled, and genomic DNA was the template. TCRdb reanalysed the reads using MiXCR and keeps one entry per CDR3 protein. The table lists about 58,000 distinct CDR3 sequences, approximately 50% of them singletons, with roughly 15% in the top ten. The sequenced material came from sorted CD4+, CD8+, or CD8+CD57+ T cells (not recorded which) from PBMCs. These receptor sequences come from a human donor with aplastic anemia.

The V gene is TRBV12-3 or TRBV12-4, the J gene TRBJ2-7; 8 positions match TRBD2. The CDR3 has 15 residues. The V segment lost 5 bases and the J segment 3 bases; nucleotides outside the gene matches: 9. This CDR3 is CASSASTSAGYEQYF. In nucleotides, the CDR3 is TGTGCCAGCAGTGCGTCGACTAGCGCAGGCTACGAGCAGTACTTC.

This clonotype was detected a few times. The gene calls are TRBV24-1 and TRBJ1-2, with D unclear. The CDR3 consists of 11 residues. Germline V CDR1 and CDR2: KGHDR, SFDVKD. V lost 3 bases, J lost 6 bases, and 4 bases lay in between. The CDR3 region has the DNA TGTGCCACCAGTGATCAAAATGGCTACACCTTC. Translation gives CATSDQNGYTF.

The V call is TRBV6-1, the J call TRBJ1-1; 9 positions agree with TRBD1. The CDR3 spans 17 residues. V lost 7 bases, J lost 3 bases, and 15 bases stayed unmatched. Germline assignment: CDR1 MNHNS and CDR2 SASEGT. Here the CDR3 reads CASNSPPNRGPDTEAFF. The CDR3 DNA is TGTGCCAGCAACTCCCCGCCCAACAGGGGGCCGGACACTGAAGCTTTCTTT.

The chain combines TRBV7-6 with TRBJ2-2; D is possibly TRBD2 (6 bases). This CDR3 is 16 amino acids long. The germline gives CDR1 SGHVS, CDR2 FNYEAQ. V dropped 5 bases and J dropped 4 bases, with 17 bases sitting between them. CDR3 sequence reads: CASSPRPGVGTGELFF. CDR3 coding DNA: TGTGCCAGCAGCCCCAGACCGGGGGTAGGCACCGGGGAGCTGTTTTTT.

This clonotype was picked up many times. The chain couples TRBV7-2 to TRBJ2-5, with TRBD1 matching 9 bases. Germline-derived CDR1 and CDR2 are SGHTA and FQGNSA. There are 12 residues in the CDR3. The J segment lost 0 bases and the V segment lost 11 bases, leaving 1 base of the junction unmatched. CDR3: CAGQGYQETQYF. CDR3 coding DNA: TGTGCCGGACAGGGGTACCAAGAGACCCAGTACTTC.

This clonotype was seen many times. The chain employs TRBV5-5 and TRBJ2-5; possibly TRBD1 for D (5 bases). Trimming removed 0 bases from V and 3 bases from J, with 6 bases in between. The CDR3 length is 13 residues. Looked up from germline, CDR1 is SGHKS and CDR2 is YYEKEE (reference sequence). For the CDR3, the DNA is TGTGCCAGCAGCTTGGAAGGGGAAGAGACCCAGTACTTC. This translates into CASSLEGEETQYF.

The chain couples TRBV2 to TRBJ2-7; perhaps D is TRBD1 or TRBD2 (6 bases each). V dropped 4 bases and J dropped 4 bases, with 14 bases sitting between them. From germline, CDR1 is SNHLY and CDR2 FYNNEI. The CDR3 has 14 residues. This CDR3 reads CASSGGQGGYEQYF. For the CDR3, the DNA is TGTGCCAGCAGTGGGGGGCAGGGAGGATACGAGCAGTACTTC.

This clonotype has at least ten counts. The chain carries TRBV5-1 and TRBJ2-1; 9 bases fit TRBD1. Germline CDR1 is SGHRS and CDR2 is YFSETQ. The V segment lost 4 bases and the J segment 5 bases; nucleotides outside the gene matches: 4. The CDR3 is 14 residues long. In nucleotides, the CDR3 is TGCGCCAGCAGCCCCTGGACAGGGGACAATGAGCAGTTCTTC. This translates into CASSPWTGDNEQFF. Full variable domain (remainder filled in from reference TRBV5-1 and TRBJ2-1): KAGVTQTPRYLIKTRGQQVTLSCSPISGHRSVSWYQQTPGQGLQFLFEYFSETQRNKGNFPGRFSGRQFSNSRSEMNVSTLELGDSALYLCASSPWTGDNEQFFGPGTRLTVL.

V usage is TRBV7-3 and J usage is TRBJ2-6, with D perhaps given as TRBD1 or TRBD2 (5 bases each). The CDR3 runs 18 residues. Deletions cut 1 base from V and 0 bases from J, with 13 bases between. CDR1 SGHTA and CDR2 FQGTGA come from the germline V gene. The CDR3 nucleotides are TGTGCCAGCAGCTTAAGGGCAGGGAGACGCTCTGGGGCCAACGTCCTGACTTTC. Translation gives CASSLRAGRRSGANVLTF.

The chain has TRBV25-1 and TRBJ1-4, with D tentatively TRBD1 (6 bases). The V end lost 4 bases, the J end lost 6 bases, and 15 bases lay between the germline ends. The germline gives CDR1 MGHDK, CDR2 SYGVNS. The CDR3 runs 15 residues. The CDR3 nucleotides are TGTGCCAGCAGTGTCGATCAGACAGGACATGAAAAACTGTTTTTT. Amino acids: CASSVDQTGHEKLFF.

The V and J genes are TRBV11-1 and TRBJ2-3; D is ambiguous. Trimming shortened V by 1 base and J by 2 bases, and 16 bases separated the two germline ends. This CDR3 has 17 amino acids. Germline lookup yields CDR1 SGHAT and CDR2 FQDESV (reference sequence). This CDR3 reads CASSLGFGYRHTDTQYF. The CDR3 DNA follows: TGTGCCAGCAGCTTAGGGTTCGGGTACCGACACACAGATACGCAGTATTTT.

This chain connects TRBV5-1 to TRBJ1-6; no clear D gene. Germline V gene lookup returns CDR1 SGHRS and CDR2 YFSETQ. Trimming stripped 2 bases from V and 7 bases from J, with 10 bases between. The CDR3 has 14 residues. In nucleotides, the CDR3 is TGCGCCAGCAGCTTAGGCGGAGGGAATTCACCCCTCCACTTT. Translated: CASSLGGGNSPLHF.

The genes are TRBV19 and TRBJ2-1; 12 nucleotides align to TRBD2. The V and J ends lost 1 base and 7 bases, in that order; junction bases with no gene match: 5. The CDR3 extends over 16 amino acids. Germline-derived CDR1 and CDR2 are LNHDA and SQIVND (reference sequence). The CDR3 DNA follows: TGTGCCAGTAGTATAGCACTAGCGGGAGGCGGTAATGAGCAGTTCTTC. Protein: CASSIALAGGGNEQFF.

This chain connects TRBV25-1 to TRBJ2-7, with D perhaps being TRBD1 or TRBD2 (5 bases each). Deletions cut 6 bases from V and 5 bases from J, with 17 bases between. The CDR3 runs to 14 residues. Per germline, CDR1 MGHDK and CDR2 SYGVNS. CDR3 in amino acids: CASRGSWGSHEQYF. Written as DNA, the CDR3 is TGTGCCAGCAGGGGTTCATGGGGGAGCCACGAGCAGTACTTC.

DNA of the CDR3: TGTGCCAGCAGCTGTGAGGGACAGGGAGGGGGAAGAACCACTGAAGCTTTCTTT. It encodes CASSCEGQGGGRTTEAFF. This chain joins TRBV12-1 and TRBJ1-1; TRBD1, as called in the table, went unchecked against the DNA. TRBV12-1 is a recognized pseudogene. This CDR3 region has 18 residues.

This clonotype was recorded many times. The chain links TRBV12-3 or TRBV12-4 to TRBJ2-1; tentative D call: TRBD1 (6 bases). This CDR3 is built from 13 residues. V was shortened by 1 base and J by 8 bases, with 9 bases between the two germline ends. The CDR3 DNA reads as TGTGCCAGCAGTTTAGGGGGGCGGGATGAGCAGTTCTTC. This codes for CASSLGGRDEQFF.

Written as DNA, the CDR3 is TGTGCCACCAGTGACGGGCATCAGCCCCAGCATTTT. Translation: CATSDGHQPQHF. The chain is built from TRBV24-1 and TRBJ1-5; D is ambiguous. CDR1 and CDR2 (germline): KGHDR, SFDVKD. The V and J ends lost 4 bases and 5 bases respectively, with 5 bases between them. This CDR3 has 12 amino acids.

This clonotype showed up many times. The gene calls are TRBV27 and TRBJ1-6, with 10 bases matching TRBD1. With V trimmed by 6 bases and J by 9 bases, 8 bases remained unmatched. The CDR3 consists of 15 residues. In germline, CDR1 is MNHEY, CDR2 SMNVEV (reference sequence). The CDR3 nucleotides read TGTGCCAGCAGGGGACAGGGGTTAGTAAGTTCACCCCTCCACTTT. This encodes CASRGQGLVSSPLHF.

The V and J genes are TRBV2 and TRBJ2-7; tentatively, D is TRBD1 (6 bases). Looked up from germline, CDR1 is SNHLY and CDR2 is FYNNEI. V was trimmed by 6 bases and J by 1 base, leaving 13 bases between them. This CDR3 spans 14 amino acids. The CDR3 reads CASRNRDTSYEQYF. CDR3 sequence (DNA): TGTGCCAGCAGGAACCGGGACACATCCTACGAGCAGTACTTC.